This T cell receptor (beta chain) came from a study of blood T cell repertoires in COVID-19. This clone was detected once. Original analysis: Amplifying reference gene primers gave estimates of nucleated cell counts. Using immunoSEQ multiplex PCR, the repertoire was profiled, and TCRdb retains in-frame clones only, with some absent. That table supplies the V and J calls and clone size; D and trimming were determined from the DNA. This table has 190,000 or so clones, roughly 80% appearing once. The sequence was collected from a man in his sixties with COVID-19, enrolled during active disease. The sample was peripheral blood.

The CDR3 coding sequence is TGTGCCAGCAGCGCTAATATTAGGACAGCCTCTGGAAACACCATATATTTT. Translated: CASSANIRTASGNTIYF. The V gene is TRBV3-1 (or the pseudogene TRBV3-2), the J gene TRBJ1-3; possibly TRBD1 for D (6 bases). Germline V lookup: CDR1 LGHDT, CDR2 YNNKEL (reference sequence). The V end lost 5 bases, the J end lost 0 bases, and 17 bases lay between the germline ends. The CDR3 extends over 17 amino acids.